These T cell receptor beta chains were read from a single sample in a study of cytomegalovirus exposure and HLA in healthy donors. TCRdb's copy holds only in-frame clones and misses some; the assay was immunoSEQ multiplex PCR. Here the sample spans around 170,000 clones, roughly 85% being singletons. The sequencing sample was made of PBMCs. The receptors originated from a young man in good health and CMV-seropositive. Both conserved end residues are part of each CDR3. A D gene is named only where the DNA matches it firmly. Size is stated for part of the rows, as once, few or many counts, or as a class when the clone is expanded.

V gene	clone size	J gene	D gene	CDR3 protein	CDR3 DNA
TRBV19	NA	TRBJ2-7	NA	CATPRDSSSYEQYF	TGTGCCACCCCACGGGACTCCAGCTCCTACGAGCAGTACTTC
TRBV5-1	NA	TRBJ1-5	NA	CASSLGQGGNQPQHF	TGCGCCAGCAGCTTGGGGCAGGGTGGCAATCAGCCCCAGCATTTT
TRBV18	NA	TRBJ2-2	TRBD2	CASSVGLAVNTGELFF	TGTGCCAGCTCAGTCGGACTAGCCGTGAACACCGGGGAGCTGTTTTTT
TRBV6-6	NA	TRBJ1-2	TRBD1	CASSFQMTGGVDGYTF	TGTGCCAGCAGTTTCCAAATGACAGGGGGAGTTGACGGCTACACCTTC
TRBV2	many	TRBJ1-2	NA	CASSPGGQHLVYGYTF	TGTGCCAGCTCCCCAGGAGGGCAGCATTTGGTCTATGGCTACACCTTC
TRBV2	NA	TRBJ1-3	NA	CASSPSGLGSGNTIYF	TGTGCCAGCAGCCCCTCGGGTCTCGGCTCTGGAAACACCATATATTTT
TRBV27	NA	TRBJ1-1	NA	CASSPQGGAIEAFF	TGTGCCAGCAGTCCCCAGGGTGGCGCGATTGAAGCTTTCTTT
TRBV28	NA	TRBJ2-4	NA	CASSPELAGNIQYF	TGTGCCAGCAGTCCGGAACTCGCAGGAAACATTCAGTACTTC
TRBV5-1	NA	TRBJ1-1	NA	CASSSQGSGFPEAFF	TGCGCCAGCAGCTCCCAGGGGAGTGGATTCCCTGAAGCTTTCTTT
TRBV2	NA	TRBJ2-2	NA	CASTQDTGELFF	TGTGCCAGCACCCAGGATACCGGGGAGCTGTTTTTT
TRBV5-1	NA	TRBJ2-1	TRBD2	CASSLLAESSYNEQFF	TGCGCCAGCAGCTTACTAGCGGAGAGCTCCTACAATGAGCAGTTCTTC
TRBV5-4	NA	TRBJ2-3	TRBD2	CASSLDSGGSDTQYF	TGTGCCAGCAGCTTGGATAGCGGGGGGTCAGATACGCAGTATTTT
TRBV18	NA	TRBJ2-4	NA	CASSPAALPAKNIQYF	TGTGCCAGCTCACCAGCTGCGCTTCCAGCCAAAAACATTCAGTACTTC
TRBV11-2	once	TRBJ1-6	NA	CASSSARGKYSPLHF	TGTGCCAGCAGTTCAGCGAGAGGGAAGTATTCACCCCTCCACTTT
TRBV27	NA	TRBJ1-5	TRBD1	CASSLSGGSNQPQHF	TGTGCCAGCAGTTTATCAGGGGGCAGCAATCAGCCCCAGCATTTT
TRBV11-3	NA	TRBJ2-2	TRBD2	CASARRGGHSTGELFF	TGTGCCAGCGCACGGCGGGGGGGCCACAGCACCGGGGAGCTGTTTTTT
TRBV28	NA	TRBJ2-3	NA	CASSPREGITDTQYF	TGTGCCAGCAGTCCCCGAGAGGGTATCACAGATACGCAGTATTTT
TRBV25-1	few	TRBJ2-3	NA	CASSEFGQRTDTQYF	TGTGCCAGCAGTGAATTCGGACAGCGCACAGATACGCAGTATTTT
TRBV11-2	NA	TRBJ2-6	TRBD1	CASSFTGAGANVLTF	TGTGCCAGCAGCTTCACAGGGGCCGGGGCCAACGTCCTGACTTTC
TRBV18	NA	TRBJ2-7	NA	CASSPDWGDYEQYF	TGTGCCAGCTCACCTGACTGGGGGGACTACGAGCAGTACTTC
TRBV2	NA	TRBJ1-5	NA	CASTQEEGSGQPQHF	TGTGCCAGCACCCAGGAGGAGGGGTCAGGGCAGCCCCAGCATTTT
TRBV7-2	few	TRBJ1-2	NA	CASSFQGYGYTF	TGTGCCAGCAGCTTCCAGGGTTATGGCTACACCTTC
TRBV5-4	NA	TRBJ1-5	NA	CASSQHGQLANQPQHF	TGTGCCAGCAGCCAACACGGACAGTTGGCTAATCAGCCCCAGCATTTT
TRBV9	NA	TRBJ1-2	NA	CASSVGKPGGYGYTF	TGTGCCAGCAGCGTAGGAAAACCCGGCGGCTATGGCTACACCTTC
TRBV10-3	NA	TRBJ1-5	NA	CAISLDSAQPQHF	TGTGCCATCAGTCTTGACAGCGCTCAGCCCCAGCATTTT
TRBV6-1	NA	TRBJ1-5	NA	CASSEDGGYQPQHF	TGTGCCAGCAGTGAAGATGGGGGGTATCAGCCCCAGCATTTT
TRBV9	NA	TRBJ1-3	NA	CASSATGTGNTIYF	TGTGCCAGCAGCGCAACAGGGACTGGAAACACCATATATTTT
TRBV6-1	few	TRBJ1-2	NA	CASSAEGGVGYTF	TGTGCCAGCAGTGCGGAAGGGGGAGTCGGCTACACCTTC
TRBV28	NA	TRBJ1-2	TRBD1	CASSLRQGARYYGYTF	TGTGCCAGCAGTTTAAGACAGGGGGCGCGTTACTATGGCTACACCTTC
TRBV5-5	NA	TRBJ2-1	TRBD1	CASSLEWDSSYNEQFF	TGTGCCAGCAGCTTGGAATGGGACAGCTCCTACAATGAGCAGTTCTTC
TRBV6-6	few	TRBJ1-6	NA	CASMQGSYNSPLHF	TGTGCCAGCATGCAGGGCTCCTATAATTCACCCCTCCACTTT
TRBV9	NA	TRBJ2-2	TRBD1	CASSPRGTGGLGELFF	TGTGCCAGCAGCCCGCGCGGGACAGGGGGTCTGGGGGAGCTGTTTTTT
TRBV28	NA	TRBJ1-1	NA	CASSLAVDTEAFF	TGTGCCAGCAGTTTAGCGGTGGACACTGAAGCTTTCTTT
TRBV5-1	NA	TRBJ2-7	TRBD1	CASSLGTGVHEQYF	TGCGCCAGCAGCCTCGGGACAGGGGTCCACGAGCAGTACTTC
TRBV18	NA	TRBJ2-7	TRBD1	CASSLQGGFYEQYF	TGTGCCAGCTCACTACAGGGGGGATTCTACGAGCAGTACTTC
TRBV21-1	NA	TRBJ2-5	NA	CASSKHGTFQETQYF	TGTGCCAGCAGCAAACACGGGACATTCCAAGAGACCCAGTACTTC
TRBV5-1	NA	TRBJ2-7	NA	CASSFGEGDEQYF	TGCGCCAGCAGCTTCGGCGAGGGGGACGAGCAGTACTTC
TRBV18	NA	TRBJ2-3	NA	CASSPGGGTDTQYF	TGTGCCAGCTCACCGGGCGGGGGCACAGATACGCAGTATTTT
TRBV14	once	TRBJ2-3	TRBD2	CASSPNERGGTDTQYF	TGTGCCAGCAGCCCGAATGAGCGGGGGGGCACAGATACGCAGTATTTT
TRBV6-4	NA	TRBJ2-2	NA	CASSPGGGNTGELFF	TGTGCCAGCAGTCCCGGAGGAGGGAACACCGGGGAGCTGTTTTTT
TRBV4-1	NA	TRBJ2-5	NA	CASSQVGATQETQYF	TGCGCCAGCAGCCAAGTGGGGGCTACCCAAGAGACCCAGTACTTC